One TCR beta chain is described in this entry. Its antigen remains unidentified. TCRdb used MiXCR to reprocess the 5' RACE reads, holding one entry per CDR3 protein. The sample lists 45,000 to 55,000 distinct CDR3 sequences, roughly 22% occurring once. Trimming stripped 4 bases from V and 9 bases from J, with 15 bases between. Germline CDR1 and CDR2: SGHTA and FQGNSA. This CDR3 region has 14 residues. Findings and caveats of the study: Tumor memory CD4+ T cell TCR gene usage was found to cluster with blood and lymph node memory CD4+ cells and with lymph node naive CD4+ cells. Tumor Tregs overlapped most with tumor, then blood, naive CD4+ cells.

The sequence came from a female donor with breast cancer. The sample consisted of tumor-infiltrating naive CD4+ T cells sorted from the breast tumor. Sample subset: naive CD4+ T cells, CD4+CD45RA+CD25-. J is TRBJ1-4 and V is TRBV7-2; a possible D gene is TRBD1 (6 bases). CDR3 region: CASSYQGNSKKLFF. CDR3 bases: TGTGCCAGCAGCTACCAGGGGAATAGTAAAAAACTGTTTTTT.